This is a list of T cell receptor beta chains from one sample in a study of T cell repertoires in cytomegalovirus infection. From the reads, TCRdb called clonotypes with MiXCR, one entry per CDR3 protein. The table has approximately 550,000 distinct CDR3 sequences, 16% seen once; the top ten hold about 24%. The sample taken for sequencing was CD8+ T cells from PBMCs. The receptors come from a human donor in good health (CMV status not recorded). Some clones in this sample may be carry-over from other donors' samples. The CDR3 runs from the conserved cysteine through the conserved F or W. The D gene is left open where the match is weak. Some rows mark clone size as missing; the rest say once, few, many or name a class of expanded clone.

cdr3_length,v_call,d_call,j_call,clone_size,cdr3_nt,cdr3_aa
14,TRBV28,-,TRBJ1-4,few,TGTGCCAGCAGTTTAAGGGTTTTTAATGAAAAACTGTTTTTT,CASSLRVFNEKLFF
15,TRBV7-9,TRBD1,TRBJ1-1,many,TGTGCCAGCAGCATGCGGACAGGGGTGAACACTGAAGCTTTCTTT,CASSMRTGVNTEAFF
16,TRBV4-2,TRBD2,TRBJ2-7,-,TGTGCCAGCAGCCAGAAAAGCGGGGGTACTTCCTACGAGCAGTACTTC,CASSQKSGGTSYEQYF
13,TRBV7-2,-,TRBJ1-5,many,TGTGCCAGCAGCTCCCTGTTGAGCCAGCCCCAGCATTTT,CASSSLLSQPQHF
15,TRBV2,-,TRBJ2-7,-,TGTGCCAGCAGTCCGCTCAGGGACGGGACCTACGAGCAGTACTTC,CASSPLRDGTYEQYF
14,TRBV10-2,-,TRBJ1-5,few,TGCGCCAGCAGTGAGGGACAGCGCTACCGGCCCCAGCATTTT,CASSEGQRYRPQHF
15,TRBV9,TRBD2,TRBJ2-7,-,TGTGCCAGCAGCGTAACCGCGGGACTAACCTTCGAGCAGTACTTC,CASSVTAGLTFEQYF
16,TRBV6-1,TRBD1,TRBJ2-5,many,TGTGCCAGCAGCCGTGCCCGGACAGGGGAGGAGGAGACCCAGTACTTC,CASSRARTGEEETQYF
17,TRBV25-1,-,TRBJ2-5,many,TGTGCCAGCAAAGGGGGAAACATCAACGACTGGACAGAGACCCAGTACTTC,CASKGGNINDWTETQYF
16,TRBV7-3,TRBD2,TRBJ2-1,many,TGTGCCAGCAGCCAAGGGACTAGCGGGGGGAACAATGAGCAGTTCTTC,CASSQGTSGGNNEQFF
17,TRBV14,-,TRBJ1-6,few,TGTGCCAGCAGCCAAGAGGGGCGGCCCTCCTATAATTCACCCCTCCACTTT,CASSQEGRPSYNSPLHF
13,TRBV6-2/TRBV6-3,-,TRBJ2-5,many,TGTGCCAGCAGTTATGGACCTCAAGAGACCCAGTACTTC,CASSYGPQETQYF
15,TRBV6-5,-,TRBJ1-1,-,TGTGCCAGCAGTTACTCGTCTGGTAGCCACCTGGGAGCTTTCTTT,CASSYSSGSHLGAFF
14,TRBV27,-,TRBJ2-1,few,TGTGCCAGCAGTTTCCCAGGGGAACGGAATGAGCAGTTCTTC,CASSFPGERNEQFF
14,TRBV6-2/TRBV6-3,TRBD1,TRBJ2-1,many,TGTGCCAGCAGTTTGGGGACAGGGGGCATGGAGCAGTTCTTC,CASSLGTGGMEQFF
14,TRBV3-1,-,TRBJ2-7,-,TGTGCCAGCAGTTATCAGGGGAAAGGCTACGAGCAGTACTTC,CASSYQGKGYEQYF
15,TRBV6-2/TRBV6-3,-,TRBJ1-5,few,TGTGCCAGCAGACTCCGGGACGGCGAGGGTCAGCCCCAGCATTTT,CASRLRDGEGQPQHF
12,TRBV27,-,TRBJ2-1,many,TGTGCCAGCAGTCGACCCCGACAGGAGCAGTTCTTC,CASSRPRQEQFF
13,TRBV11-2,-,TRBJ1-1,many,TGTGCCAGCAGCTTAGGAACGTCGGGTGAAGCTTTCTTT,CASSLGTSGEAFF
16,TRBV24-1,TRBD2,TRBJ2-3,many,TGTGCCACCAGTGATTTAGGGCTAGCGGGAGGAGATACGCAGTATTTT,CATSDLGLAGGDTQYF
17,TRBV7-9,TRBD2,TRBJ2-1,many,TGTGCCAGCAGCTTAGACCTAGCGGGGGGGCCCTTGATATTGGCGTTCTTC,CASSLDLAGGPLILAFF
11,TRBV7-9,-,TRBJ2-1,many,TGTGCCAGCAGGGGGGCCAATGAGCAGTTCTTC,CASRGANEQFF
15,TRBV4-1,-,TRBJ1-1,many,TGCGCCAGCAGCCAAGCGGTACAGGGGAACACTGAAGCTTTCTTT,CASSQAVQGNTEAFF
13,TRBV7-9,-,TRBJ2-1,many,TGTGCCAGCAGCTTAGGGACGGAGGCTGAGCAGTTCTTC,CASSLGTEAEQFF
15,TRBV7-9,-,TRBJ2-4,many,TGTGCCAGCAGCTCACCCGATGACGTGGGAAACATTCAGTACTTC,CASSSPDDVGNIQYF
15,TRBV5-4,-,TRBJ1-1,many,TGTGCCAGCAGCTACCCGGGGGGTGAGGGCACTGAAGCTTTCTTT,CASSYPGGEGTEAFF
17,TRBV7-8,TRBD1,TRBJ2-2,many,TGTGCCAGCAGCTTAGGTGACAGGGGGCGAGGCACCGGGGAGCTGTTTTTT,CASSLGDRGRGTGELFF
13,TRBV25-1,-,TRBJ1-1,many,TGTGCCAGCAGGGGTACTAAGAACACTGAAGCTTTCTTT,CASRGTKNTEAFF
15,TRBV9,TRBD2,TRBJ2-1,-,TGTGCCAGCAGCGTAGAACTAGCGCTTTACAATGAGCAGTTCTTC,CASSVELALYNEQFF
17,TRBV12-3/TRBV12-4,-,TRBJ1-5,many,TGTGCCAGCAGTTTCCCAGGACGACATAGAAGCAATCAGCCCCAGCATTTT,CASSFPGRHRSNQPQHF
14,TRBV7-6,TRBD1,TRBJ1-5,many,TGTGCCAGCAGCTTAGAACAGGGGGATCAGCCCCAGCATTTT,CASSLEQGDQPQHF
15,TRBV7-9,TRBD1,TRBJ1-4,few,TGTGCCAGCAGCTCCGACAGGGCAACTAATGAAAAACTGTTTTTT,CASSSDRATNEKLFF
18,TRBV12-3/TRBV12-4,-,TRBJ1-3,few,TGTGCCAGCAGTTCCTCTCACGGGGAAACCCACTCTGGAAACACCATATATTTT,CASSSSHGETHSGNTIYF
13,TRBV10-2,-,TRBJ2-7,many,TGCGCCAGCAGTGCGGACCCTTCCTACGAGCAGTACTTC,CASSADPSYEQYF
18,TRBV7-6,-,TRBJ2-1,many,TGTGCCAGCAGCTTAGTCAGCGGAAGAGAATCTTTTTACAATGAGCAGTTCTTC,CASSLVSGRESFYNEQFF
14,TRBV7-6,-,TRBJ2-4,many,TGTGCCAGCAGCCCGGGAACCGACCGAAACATTCAGTACTTC,CASSPGTDRNIQYF
15,TRBV2,TRBD1,TRBJ1-5,-,TGTGCCTCCAAGGGGGACAGGGGCAGCAATCAGCCCCAGCATTTT,CASKGDRGSNQPQHF
15,TRBV7-4,TRBD1,TRBJ2-7,many,TGTGCCAGCAGCCCCAGAGGACAGGGACACTACGAGCAGTACTTC,CASSPRGQGHYEQYF
11,TRBV6-6,TRBD2,TRBJ2-1,many,TGTGCCAGCACTCTGGGACTAGATGAGTTCTTC,CASTLGLDEFF
15,TRBV6-6,TRBD2,TRBJ2-5,many,TGTGCCAGCGCAGGGACTAGAAGATTCCAAGAGACCCAGTACTTC,CASAGTRRFQETQYF
17,TRBV19,-,TRBJ2-2,-,TGTGCCAGTACCCCGGAGGCAGGGGTGATTGGCACCGGGGAGCTGTGTTTT,CASTPEAGVIGTGELCF
18,TRBV5-6,-,TRBJ2-7,-,TGTGCCAGCAGCATCAACCGGGCCGACCATTCGGGATCCTACGAGCAGTACTTC,CASSINRADHSGSYEQYF
18,TRBV7-9,TRBD2,TRBJ2-1,many,TGTGCCAGCAGCCCAACGGGGAGCGGGGGTTCCTTATCCAATGAGCAGTTCTTC,CASSPTGSGGSLSNEQFF
15,TRBV27,-,TRBJ1-6,few,TGTGCCAGCAGTTTATTAGCCGGGCTCCATTCACCCCTCCACTTT,CASSLLAGLHSPLHF
14,TRBV28,-,TRBJ2-7,-,TGTGCCAGCAGGCTTCTGGTTGAGTCCTACGAGCAGTACTTC,CASRLLVESYEQYF
14,TRBV7-9,TRBD1,TRBJ1-1,few,TGTGCCAGCAGCTTACAGGGGGCGCGTAATGAAGCTTTCTTT,CASSLQGARNEAFF